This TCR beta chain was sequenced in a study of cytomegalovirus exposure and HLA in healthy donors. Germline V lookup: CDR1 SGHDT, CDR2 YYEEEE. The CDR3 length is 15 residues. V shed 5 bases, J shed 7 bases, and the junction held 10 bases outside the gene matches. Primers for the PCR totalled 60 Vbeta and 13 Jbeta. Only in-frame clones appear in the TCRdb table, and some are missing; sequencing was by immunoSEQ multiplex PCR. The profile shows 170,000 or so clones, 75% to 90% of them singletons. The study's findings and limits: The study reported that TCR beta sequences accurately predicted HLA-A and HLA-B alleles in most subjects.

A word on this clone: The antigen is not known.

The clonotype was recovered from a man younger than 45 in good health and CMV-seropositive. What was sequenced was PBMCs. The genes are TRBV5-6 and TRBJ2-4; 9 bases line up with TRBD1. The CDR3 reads CASRLGQGIWNIQYF. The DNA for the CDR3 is TGTGCCAGCAGGCTTGGACAGGGGATTTGGAACATTCAGTACTTC.